These 7 T cell receptor beta chains came from one sample sequenced in a study of T-cell memory formation after mild COVID-19. TCRdb reprocessed the 5' RACE reads via MiXCR and lists one record per CDR3 protein. The table has hundreds of thousands of distinct CDR3 sequences, about a sixth seen once. Material for sequencing was PBMCs or a T cell subset sorted from them (not recorded which). The source is a man aged 18 to 30 who had mild COVID-19 (a few samples of this study predate the infection). Cell type and time point are not known.

The rearrangement links TRBV15 to TRBJ2-3, with 10 bases lining up with TRBD2. This CDR3 has 17 amino acids. V lost 0 bases, J lost 5 bases, and 8 bases stayed unmatched. Germline CDR1 is LNHNV and CDR2 is YYDKDF (reference sequence). The CDR3: CATSREVERGGQDTQYF. CDR3 in DNA: TGTGCCACCAGCAGAGAGGTAGAGCGGGGGGGCCAAGATACGCAGTATTTT.

This clonotype was seen a few times. The rearrangement joins TRBV20-1 to TRBJ2-4, with D unresolved. Germline values: CDR1 DFQATT, CDR2 SNEGSKA (reference sequence). The CDR3 contains 16 residues. V lost 3 bases and J lost 2, with 17 bases in between. CDR3 region: CSASRFRVGPKNIQYF. The CDR3, as DNA: TGCAGTGCTAGTCGGTTTCGGGTTGGTCCCAAAAACATTCAGTACTTC.

As to this clonotype: Mismatch with germline at one junction end may stem from a read error. J is TRBJ1-6 and V is TRBV9; no firm D call. The CDR3 sequence is 13 residues long. Germline CDR1 and CDR2: SGDLS and YYNGEE. The CDR3 DNA reads as TGTGCCAGAAGCGTAGCAGGCGCTTCACCCCTCCACTTT. It encodes CARSVAGASPLHF.

The V gene is TRBV6-6, the J gene TRBJ2-3; 8 bases are a match to TRBD1. V dropped 6 bases and J dropped 0; count of bases not matched to a gene: 8. This CDR3 comprises 16 residues. In germline, CDR1 is MNHNY, CDR2 SVGAGI (reference sequence). In nucleotides, the CDR3 is TGTGCCAGCAGACCTCAACAGGGGGTTAGCACAGATACGCAGTATTTT. Residues: CASRPQQGVSTDTQYF.

This clonotype appeared a few times. This chain joins TRBV3-2 and TRBJ2-7; the D segment call TRBD1 is taken from the table without a DNA check. TRBV3-2 is a pseudogene. The CDR3 runs to 15 residues. The CDR3 loop reads CASSQPQGRTYEQYF. DNA of the CDR3: TGTGCCAGCAGCCAACCCCAGGGGCGAACCTACGAGCAGTACTTC.

This clonotype occurred a few times. The rearrangement links TRBV4-3 to TRBJ2-3; no firm D call. Germline V lookup: CDR1 LGHNA, CDR2 YSLEER. Between the trimmed V and J ends, which lost 0 bases and 2 bases, there was a span of 12 bases. This CDR3 spans 16 amino acids. The CDR3 here is CASSQDSIRATDTQYF. For the CDR3, the DNA is TGCGCCAGCAGCCAAGATAGTATCCGGGCCACAGATACGCAGTATTTT.

The J gene is TRBJ1-2, the V gene TRBV6-5; weak D call: TRBD1 (5 bases). The CDR3 is 16 residues long. The ends were cut back, 2 bases at V and 4 bases at J, with 17 bases in the middle. Germline-derived CDR1 and CDR2 are MNHEY and SVGAGI. The CDR3 region has the DNA TGTGCCAGCAGTTACCCCCAAGGAGGGGAAGGCTATGGCTACACCTTC. Translated: CASSYPQGGEGYGYTF.